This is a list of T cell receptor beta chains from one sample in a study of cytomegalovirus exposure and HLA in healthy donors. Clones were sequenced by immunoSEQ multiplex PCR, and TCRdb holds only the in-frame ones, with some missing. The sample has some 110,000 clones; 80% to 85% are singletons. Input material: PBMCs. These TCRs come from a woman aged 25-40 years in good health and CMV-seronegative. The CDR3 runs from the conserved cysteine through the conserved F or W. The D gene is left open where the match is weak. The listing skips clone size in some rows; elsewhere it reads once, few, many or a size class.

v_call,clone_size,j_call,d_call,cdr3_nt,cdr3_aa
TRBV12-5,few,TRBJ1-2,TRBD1,TGTGCTAGTGCCGGGACAGGGGTCAATCACTATGGCTACACCTTC,CASAGTGVNHYGYTF
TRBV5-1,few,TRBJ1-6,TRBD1,TGCGCCAGCAGCCCAGGACAGGGGGCGCGTATCGGTAATTCACCCCTCCACTTT,CASSPGQGARIGNSPLHF
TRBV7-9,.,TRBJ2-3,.,TGTGCCAGCAGCCCTAGCACAGATACGCAGTATTTT,CASSPSTDTQYF
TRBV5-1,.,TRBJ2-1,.,TGCGCCAGCAGCTTGGAGGGGAACTCATACAATGAGCAGTTCTTC,CASSLEGNSYNEQFF
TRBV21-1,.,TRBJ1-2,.,TGTGCCAGCACCAATAGACAGATTTCTGGCTACACCTTC,CASTNRQISGYTF
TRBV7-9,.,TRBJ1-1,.,TGTGCCAGCAGCCAGGGTCCGAACACTGAAGCTTTCTTT,CASSQGPNTEAFF
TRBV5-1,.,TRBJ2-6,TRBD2,TGCGCCAGCAGCCGAGGACTAGCGGAGACTGGGGCCAACGTCCTGACTTTC,CASSRGLAETGANVLTF
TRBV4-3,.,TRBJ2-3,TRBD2,TGCGCCAGCAGCCACGTTGGACTAGCGGGAGTAGATACGCAGTATTTT,CASSHVGLAGVDTQYF
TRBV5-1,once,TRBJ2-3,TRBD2,TGCGCCAGCAGCTTGGACGGTAGCGGGAGGACAGATACGCAGTATTTT,CASSLDGSGRTDTQYF
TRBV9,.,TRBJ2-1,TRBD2,TGTGCCAGCAGCTTACGAATAGGACTAGCGGGCGATGAGCAGTTCTTC,CASSLRIGLAGDEQFF
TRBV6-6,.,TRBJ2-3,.,TGTGCCAGCACCGGCAGCGGTAGCACAGATACGCAGTATTTT,CASTGSGSTDTQYF
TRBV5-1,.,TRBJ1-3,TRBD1,TGCGCCAGCAGCTTAGGACAGGGTGGAAACACCATATATTTT,CASSLGQGGNTIYF
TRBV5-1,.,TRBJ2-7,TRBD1,TGCGCCAGCAGCTTGGGACAGGGGAACGAGCAGTACTTC,CASSLGQGNEQYF
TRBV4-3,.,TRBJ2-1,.,TGCGCCAGCAGCTTGAGGGCGGGGGCTACGGGCTACAATGAGCAGTTCTTC,CASSLRAGATGYNEQFF
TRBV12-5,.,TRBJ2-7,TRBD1,TGTGCTAGTGGGATCCGACAGGGCTTCGTCAGCTACGAGCAGTACTTC,CASGIRQGFVSYEQYF
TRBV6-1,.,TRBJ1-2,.,TGTGCCAGCAGTGACGGAGGGTATGGCTACACCTTC,CASSDGGYGYTF